The 20 T cell receptor beta chains reported below all come from one sample, sequenced in a study of shared clonotypes between healthy human individuals. Sequenced by immunoSEQ multiplex PCR; TCRdb stores in-frame clones only, minus some. The sample consists of 600,000 to 800,000 clones, around 70% of them appearing once. The specimen sequenced was memory CD4+ T cells sorted from blood. Specified subset: CD45RA-negative fraction. Receptors were obtained from a woman in her 30s in good health.

As regards this clone: This sample also contains other DNA sequences that code for the same CDR3. The chain uses TRBV7-9 and TRBJ1-1; D unclear. V lost 2 bases, J lost 3 bases, and 7 bases lay in between. Germline V gives CDR1 SEHNR, CDR2 FQNEAQ (reference sequence). The length of the CDR3 is 13 residues. In nucleotides, the CDR3 is TGTGCCAGCAGCTTACAAGGAGACACTGAAGCTTTCTTT. Translation: CASSLQGDTEAFF.

The chain is built from TRBV5-6 and TRBJ1-3, with a possible D match to TRBD1 (5 bases). The length of the CDR3 is 16 residues. Germline CDR1 SGHDT, CDR2 YYEEEE. The germline V and J ends were trimmed by 3 bases and 4 bases, with 17 bases remaining between them. CDR3 sequence: CASSSGTYPGGNTIYF. CDR3 sequence (DNA): TGTGCCAGCAGCTCTGGGACGTACCCGGGGGGAAACACCATATATTTT.

The gene calls are TRBV2 and TRBJ1-4, with a weak D call TRBD1 (5 bases). Germline V gene sequence: CDR1 SNHLY, CDR2 FYNNEI. V lost 6 bases, J lost 8 bases, and 13 bases lay in between. The CDR3 runs 13 residues. The CDR3 here is CASREGPGEKLFF. The CDR3 nucleotides read TGTGCCAGCAGAGAGGGGCCTGGAGAAAAACTGTTTTTT. The full variable domain, in which reference TRBV2 and TRBJ1-4 provide the parts outside the CDR3, is EPEVTQTPSHQVTQMGQEVILRCVPISNHLYFYWYRQILGQKVEFLVSFYNNEISEKSEIFDDQFSVERPDGSNFTLKIRSTKLEDSAMYFCASREGPGEKLFFGSGTQLSVL.

In its sample, this clone was seen once. The V and J genes are TRBV28 and TRBJ2-5; a weak D match, TRBD1 (5 bases). Per germline, CDR1 MDHEN and CDR2 SYDVKM. This CDR3 has 14 residues. With 7 bases removed from V and 1 base from J, the gap between germline ends came to 13 bases. This CDR3 is CASTPGHLQETQYF. The CDR3 coding sequence is TGTGCCAGCACTCCCGGACACCTCCAAGAGACCCAGTACTTC.

The chain recombines TRBV27 with TRBJ2-5; D is possibly TRBD1 (6 bases). CDR1 is MNHEY, CDR2 SMNVEV, per germline (reference sequence). The V and J ends lost 0 bases and 7 bases respectively, with 15 bases between them. The CDR3 totals 15 residues. The CDR3 DNA reads TGTGCCAGCAGTTTATCGATGCAGGGGTGGGGGACCCAGTACTTC. Protein product: CASSLSMQGWGTQYF.

The V gene is TRBV14, the J gene TRBJ1-3; D possibly corresponds to TRBD1 (6 bases). The length of the CDR3 is 15 residues. CDR1 and CDR2 from the germline V gene are SGHDN and FVKESK. Between the trimmed V and J ends, which lost 5 bases and 0 bases, there was a span of 11 bases. In nucleotides, the CDR3 is TGTGCCAGCAGCTTCGGACAGTACTCTGGAAACACCATATATTTT. It encodes CASSFGQYSGNTIYF.

There are many counts of this clone. The V gene is TRBV5-1, the J gene TRBJ1-3; D possibly corresponds to TRBD1 (5 bases). Germline CDR1 reads SGHRS; CDR2 reads YFSETQ. The CDR3 spans 14 residues. V lost 5 bases and J 3 bases, leaving 12 bases between the germline ends. In DNA, the CDR3 is TGCGCCAGCAGTCCCACGGACAATGGAAACACCATATATTTT. Amino acids: CASSPTDNGNTIYF.

The chain joins TRBV4-1 to TRBJ2-2; D gene uncertain. CDR1 and CDR2 from the germline V gene are MGHRA and YSYEKL. The CDR3 has 13 amino acids. The ends were cut back, 3 bases at V and 8 bases at J, with 10 bases in the middle. As DNA, the CDR3 is TGCGCCAGCAGCCAGATAGGGCTTGGGGAGCTGTTTTTT. This gives the protein CASSQIGLGELFF.

The chain joins TRBV11-2 to TRBJ2-3, with D unresolved. From germline, CDR1 is SGHAT and CDR2 FQNNGV. V was cut by 1 base and J by 0 bases, with 5 bases left in between. CDR3 length: 14 residues. This CDR3 reads CASSLASSTDTQYF. The CDR3 DNA follows: TGTGCCAGCAGCTTAGCATCTAGCACAGATACGCAGTATTTT.

This chain links TRBV5-1 with TRBJ1-2; 7 bases match TRBD1. V was clipped by 4 bases and J by 1 base; unmatched bases: 10. Per germline, CDR1 SGHRS and CDR2 YFSETQ. The CDR3 length is 16 residues. Here the CDR3 DNA reads TGCGCCAGCAGCACCATACAGGGGAGTTATAACTATGGCTACACCTTC. It codes for CASSTIQGSYNYGYTF.

Only a few counts were recorded for this clone. This chain connects TRBV11-3 to TRBJ1-1, with a weak D call TRBD1 (6 bases). CDR3 size: 14 residues. Trimming pared 5 bases from V and 0 bases from J, leaving 10 bases between. CDR1 and CDR2 from the germline V gene are SGHNT and YENEEA. The CDR3 region is CASSGPGVNTEAFF. The CDR3 DNA reads as TGTGCCAGCAGCGGACCAGGGGTGAACACTGAAGCTTTCTTT.

This sequence joins TRBV9 and TRBJ2-7; D is uncertain. Trimming pared 4 bases from V and 0 bases from J, leaving 8 bases between. This CDR3 region has 13 residues. The V gene's germline CDR1 is SGDLS and CDR2 YYNGEE. CDR3 nucleotides: TGTGCCAGCAGCACCCGAAGCTCCTACGAGCAGTACTTC. Protein product: CASSTRSSYEQYF.

The genes are TRBV28 and TRBJ2-7; the D gene is possibly TRBD1 (6 bases). There are 17 residues in the CDR3. Germline CDR1 reads MDHEN; CDR2 reads SYDVKM. With 1 base removed from V and 5 bases from J, the gap between germline ends came to 21 bases. The DNA of the CDR3 is TGTGCCAGCAGTTTATCCATCTACAGGGCAGGCAAGGACGAGCAGTACTTC. This codes for CASSLSIYRAGKDEQYF.

This chain links TRBV7-7 with TRBJ2-5; D remains ambiguous. The CDR3 runs 15 residues. Germline lookup yields CDR1 SSHAT and CDR2 FNYEAQ (reference sequence). The V end lost 2 bases, the J end lost 2 bases, and 12 bases lay between the germline ends. The CDR3 bases are TGTGCCAGCAGCTTACGGTTAGGCCGACAAGAGACCCAGTACTTC. Amino acids: CASSLRLGRQETQYF. Using reference TRBV7-7 and TRBJ2-5 for the parts outside the CDR3, the full variable domain is GAGVSQSPRYKVTKRGQDVTLRCDPISSHATLYWYQQALGQGPEFLTYFNYEAQPDKSGLPSDRFSAERPEGSISTLTIQRTEQRDSAMYRCASSLRLGRQETQYFGPGTRLLVL.

J is TRBJ2-3 and V is TRBV7-8, with 8 bases aligning to TRBD1. Germline V CDR1 and CDR2: SGHVS, FQNEAQ. V lost 4 bases and J lost 7; bases outside the gene matches: 7. There are 14 residues in the CDR3. This CDR3 is CASSSDRERYTQYF. The CDR3 nucleotides are TGTGCCAGCAGCTCGGACAGGGAACGGTATACGCAGTATTTT.

V and J are TRBV18 and TRBJ2-1; the match to TRBD2 covers 9 bases. The CDR3 is 15 residues long. J lost 6 bases, V lost 3 bases, and 6 bases had no gene match. CDR1 is KGHSH and CDR2 is LQKENI in the germline V gene. The CDR3 region has the DNA TGTGCCAGCTCACCGATAGCGGGAGAACTCAATGAGCAGTTCTTC. This translates into CASSPIAGELNEQFF.

This clone was seen repeatedly, ten times or more. The chain employs TRBV5-1 and TRBJ2-1; D may be TRBD1 or TRBD2 (6 bases each). This CDR3 comprises 16 residues. The ends were cut back, 4 bases at V and 7 bases at J, with 21 bases in the middle. Germline V gene data show CDR1 as SGHRS and CDR2 as YFSETQ. This CDR3 is CASSRTDSRGTNEQFF. For the CDR3, the DNA is TGCGCCAGCAGCCGGACCGACAGCCGCGGGACAAATGAGCAGTTCTTC.

The rearrangement uses TRBV5-1 and TRBJ2-3; maybe TRBD1 (6 bases). This CDR3 contains 14 residues. The V and J ends lost 5 bases and 3 bases respectively, with 13 bases between them. Germline V CDR1 and CDR2: SGHRS, YFSETQ. CDR3 coding DNA: TGCGCCAGCAGTCAGGGGTATATGACAGATACGCAGTATTTT. This sequence encodes CASSQGYMTDTQYF.

About this clone: Different DNA sequences within this sample yield the same CDR3. This chain connects TRBV10-2 to TRBJ2-2, with 10 nucleotides matching TRBD2. The CDR3 is 14 amino acids. Germline V lookup: CDR1 WSHSY, CDR2 SAAADI. V was pared by 6 bases and J by 6 bases, with 4 bases of the junction left unmatched. The CDR3 loop is CASRSSGSAGELFF. DNA of the CDR3: TGCGCCAGCAGATCTAGCGGGAGCGCCGGGGAGCTGTTTTTT.

This clone was counted a few times. The chain couples TRBV18 to TRBJ2-7; the match to TRBD2 covers 7 bases. Per the germline V gene, CDR1 is KGHSH and CDR2 is LQKENI. Unmatched junction bases numbered 9, after V lost 4 bases and J lost 3 bases. The CDR3 runs 15 residues. This CDR3 reads CASSLSGTNLYEQYF. In DNA, the CDR3 is TGTGCCAGCTCACTCTCCGGGACTAACCTCTACGAGCAGTACTTC.